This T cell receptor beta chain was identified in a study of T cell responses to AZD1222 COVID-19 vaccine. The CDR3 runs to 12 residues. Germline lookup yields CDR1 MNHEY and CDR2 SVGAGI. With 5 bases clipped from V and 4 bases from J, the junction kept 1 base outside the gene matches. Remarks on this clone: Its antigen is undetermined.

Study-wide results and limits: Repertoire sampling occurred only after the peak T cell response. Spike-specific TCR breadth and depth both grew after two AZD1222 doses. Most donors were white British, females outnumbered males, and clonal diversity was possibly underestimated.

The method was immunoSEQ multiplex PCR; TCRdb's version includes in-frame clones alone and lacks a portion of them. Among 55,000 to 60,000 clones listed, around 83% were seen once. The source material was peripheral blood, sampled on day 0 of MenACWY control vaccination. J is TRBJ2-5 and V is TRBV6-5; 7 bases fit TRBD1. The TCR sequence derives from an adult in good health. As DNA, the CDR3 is TGTGCCAGCAGTAACAGGGGAGAGACCCAGTACTTC. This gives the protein CASSNRGETQYF.